This T cell receptor (beta chain) emerged from a study of CD8 T cells in Susac syndrome. Germline V gene sequence: CDR1 LGHNA, CDR2 YNFKEQ. The CDR3 contains 19 residues. V was cut by 3 bases and J by 3 bases, with 26 bases left in between. cDNA came from around 0.54 to 1 ug RNA primed by random hexamers. TCRdb itself ran the immunoSEQ multiplex PCR reads through MiXCR, one entry per CDR3 protein. The sample has around 170,000 distinct CDR3 sequences; approximately 96% are singletons. The sample taken for sequencing was CD4+ T cells from PBMCs. The V call is TRBV4-2, the J call TRBJ2-5, with D perhaps given as TRBD1 or TRBD2 (7 bases each). The origin of this receptor is a human donor with Susac syndrome. The CDR3 nucleotides read TGTGCCAGCAGCCACCCTCAGGGGGGGGCGGACCCGAAAAAAGAGACCCAGTACTTC. Residues: CASSHPQGGADPKKETQYF.